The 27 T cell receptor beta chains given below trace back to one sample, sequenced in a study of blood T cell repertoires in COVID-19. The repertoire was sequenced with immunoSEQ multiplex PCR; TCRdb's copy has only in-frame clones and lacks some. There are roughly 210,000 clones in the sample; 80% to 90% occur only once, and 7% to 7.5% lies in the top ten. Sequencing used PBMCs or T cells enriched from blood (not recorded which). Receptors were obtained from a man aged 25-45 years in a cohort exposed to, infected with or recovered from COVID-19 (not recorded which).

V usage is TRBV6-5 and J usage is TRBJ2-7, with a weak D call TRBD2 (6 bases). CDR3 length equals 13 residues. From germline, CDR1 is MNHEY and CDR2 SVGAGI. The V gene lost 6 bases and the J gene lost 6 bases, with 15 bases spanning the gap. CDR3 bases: TGTGCCAGCAGGAGGGAGGCTCCTATCGAGCAGTACTTC. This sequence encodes CASRREAPIEQYF.

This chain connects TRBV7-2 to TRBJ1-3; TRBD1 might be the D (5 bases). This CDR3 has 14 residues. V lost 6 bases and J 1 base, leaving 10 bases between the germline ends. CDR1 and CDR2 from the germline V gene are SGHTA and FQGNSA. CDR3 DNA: TGTGCCAGCAGAAACAGGTCTTCTGGAAACACCATATATTTT. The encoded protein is CASRNRSSGNTIYF.

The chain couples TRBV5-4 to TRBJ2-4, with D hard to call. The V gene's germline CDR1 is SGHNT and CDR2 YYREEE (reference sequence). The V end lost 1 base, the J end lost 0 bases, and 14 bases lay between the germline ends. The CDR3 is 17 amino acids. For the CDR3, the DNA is TGTGCCAGCAGCTTGCAAGTAGCCGGTCTAGCCAAAAACATTCAGTACTTC. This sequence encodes CASSLQVAGLAKNIQYF.

Here the CDR3 DNA reads TGTGCCAGCAGCCTCTCGGTGGTCGGGTTCTACACCTTC. This codes for CASSLSVVGFYTF. This rearrangement joins TRBV28 to TRBJ1-2; D gene uncertain. Germline V gives CDR1 MDHEN, CDR2 SYDVKM. The CDR3 is 13 amino acids. V lost 6 bases and J 10 bases, leaving 18 bases between the germline ends.

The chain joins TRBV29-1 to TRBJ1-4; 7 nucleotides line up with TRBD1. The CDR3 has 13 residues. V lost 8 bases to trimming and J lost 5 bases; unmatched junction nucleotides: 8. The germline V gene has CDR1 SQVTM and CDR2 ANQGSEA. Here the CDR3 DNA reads TGCAGCATTTTTACGGGACAGAATGAAAAACTGTTTTTT. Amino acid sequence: CSIFTGQNEKLFF.

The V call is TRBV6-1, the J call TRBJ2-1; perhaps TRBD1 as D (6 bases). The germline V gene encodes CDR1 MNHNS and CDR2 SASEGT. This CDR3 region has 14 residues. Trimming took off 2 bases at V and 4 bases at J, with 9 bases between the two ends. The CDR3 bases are TGTGCCAGCAGTGAAAGGACAGAGTACAATGAGCAGTTCTTC. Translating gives CASSERTEYNEQFF.

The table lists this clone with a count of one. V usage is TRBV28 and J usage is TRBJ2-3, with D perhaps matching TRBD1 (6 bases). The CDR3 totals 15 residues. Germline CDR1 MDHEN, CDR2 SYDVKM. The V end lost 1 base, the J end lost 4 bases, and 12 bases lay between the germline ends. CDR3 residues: CASSLLGQLADTQYF. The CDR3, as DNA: TGTGCCAGCAGTTTATTAGGACAGTTGGCAGATACGCAGTATTTT.

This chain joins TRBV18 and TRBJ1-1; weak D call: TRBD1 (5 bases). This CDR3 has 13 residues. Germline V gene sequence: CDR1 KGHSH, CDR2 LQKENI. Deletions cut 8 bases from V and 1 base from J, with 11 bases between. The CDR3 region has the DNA TGTGCCAGCGCAAGGGGTACGAACACTGAAGCTTTCTTT. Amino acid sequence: CASARGTNTEAFF.

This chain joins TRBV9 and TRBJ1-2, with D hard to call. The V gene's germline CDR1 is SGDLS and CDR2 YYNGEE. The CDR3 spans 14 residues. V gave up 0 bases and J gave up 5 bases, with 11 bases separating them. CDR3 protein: CASSVEAGGYGYTF. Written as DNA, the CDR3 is TGTGCCAGCAGCGTAGAAGCAGGAGGATATGGCTACACCTTC. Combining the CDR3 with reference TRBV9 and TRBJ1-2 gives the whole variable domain DSGVTQTPKHLITATGQRVTLRCSPRSGDLSVYWYQQSLDQGLQFLIQYYNGEERAKGNILERFSAQQFPDLHSELNLSSLELGDSALYFCASSVEAGGYGYTFGSGTRLTVV.

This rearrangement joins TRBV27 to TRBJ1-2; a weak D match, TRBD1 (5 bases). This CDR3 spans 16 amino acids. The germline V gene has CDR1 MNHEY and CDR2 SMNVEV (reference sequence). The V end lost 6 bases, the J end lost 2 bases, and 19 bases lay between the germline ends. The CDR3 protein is CASSQFYGQANYGYTF. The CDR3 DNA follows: TGTGCCAGCAGCCAGTTCTACGGACAAGCCAACTATGGCTACACCTTC.

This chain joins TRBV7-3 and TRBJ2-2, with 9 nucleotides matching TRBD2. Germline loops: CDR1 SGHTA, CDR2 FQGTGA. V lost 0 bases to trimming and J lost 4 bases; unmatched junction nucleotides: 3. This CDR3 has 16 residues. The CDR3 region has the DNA TGTGCCAGCAGCTTAACTAGCGGGAGTTCCACCGGGGAGCTGTTTTTT. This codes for CASSLTSGSSTGELFF. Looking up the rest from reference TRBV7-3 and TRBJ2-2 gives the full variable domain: GAGVSQTPSNKVTEKGKYVELRCDPISGHTALYWYRQSLGQGPEFLIYFQGTGAADDSGLPNDRFFAVRPEGSVSTLKIQRTERGDSAVYLCASSLTSGSSTGELFFGEGSRLTVL.

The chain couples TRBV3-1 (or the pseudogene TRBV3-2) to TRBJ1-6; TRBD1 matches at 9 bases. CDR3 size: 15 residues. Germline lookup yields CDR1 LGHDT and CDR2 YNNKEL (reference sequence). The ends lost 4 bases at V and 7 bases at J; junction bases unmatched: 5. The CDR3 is CASSRGQGGNSPLHF. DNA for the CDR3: TGTGCCAGCAGCCGGGGACAGGGCGGCAATTCACCCCTCCACTTT.

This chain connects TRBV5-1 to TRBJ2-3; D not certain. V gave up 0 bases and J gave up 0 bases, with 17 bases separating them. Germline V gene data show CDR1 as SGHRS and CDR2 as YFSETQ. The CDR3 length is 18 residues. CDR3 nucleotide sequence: TGCGCCAGCAGCTTGGTGGGCCGGATCCGAACTAGCACAGATACGCAGTATTTT. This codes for CASSLVGRIRTSTDTQYF.

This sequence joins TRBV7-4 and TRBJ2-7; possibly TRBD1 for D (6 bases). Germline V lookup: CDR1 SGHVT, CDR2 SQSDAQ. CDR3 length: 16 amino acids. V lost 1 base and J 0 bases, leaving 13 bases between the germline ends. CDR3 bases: TGTGCCAGCAGCTTAGGAGGGGCAGGGGCCTCCTACGAGCAGTACTTC. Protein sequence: CASSLGGAGASYEQYF. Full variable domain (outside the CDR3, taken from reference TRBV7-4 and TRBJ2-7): GAGVSQSPRYKVAKRGRDVALRCDSISGHVTLYWYRQTLGQGSEVLTYSQSDAQRDKSGRPSGRFSAERPERSVSTLKIQRTEQGDSAVYLCASSLGGAGASYEQYFGPGTRLTVT.

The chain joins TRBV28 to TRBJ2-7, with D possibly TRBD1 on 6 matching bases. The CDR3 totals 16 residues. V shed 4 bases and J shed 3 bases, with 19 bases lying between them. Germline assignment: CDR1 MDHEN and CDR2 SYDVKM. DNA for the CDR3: TGTGCCAGCAGTTCTACCCGGGACAAGAGTTACTACGAGCAGTACTTC. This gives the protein CASSSTRDKSYYEQYF.

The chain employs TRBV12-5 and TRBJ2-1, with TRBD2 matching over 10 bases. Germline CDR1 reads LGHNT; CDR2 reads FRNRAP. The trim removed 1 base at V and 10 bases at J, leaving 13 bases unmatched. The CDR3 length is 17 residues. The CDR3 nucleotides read TGTGCTAGTGGTTTGGGAGGGACTAGCGTCGTATTAGCCGAGCAGTTCTTC. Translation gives CASGLGGTSVVLAEQFF.

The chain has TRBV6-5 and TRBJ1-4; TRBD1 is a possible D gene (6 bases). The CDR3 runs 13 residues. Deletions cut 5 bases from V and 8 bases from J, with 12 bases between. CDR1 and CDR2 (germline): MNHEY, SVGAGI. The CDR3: CASSTQGQEKLFF. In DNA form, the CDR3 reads TGTGCCAGCAGTACCCAGGGGCAAGAAAAACTGTTTTTT.

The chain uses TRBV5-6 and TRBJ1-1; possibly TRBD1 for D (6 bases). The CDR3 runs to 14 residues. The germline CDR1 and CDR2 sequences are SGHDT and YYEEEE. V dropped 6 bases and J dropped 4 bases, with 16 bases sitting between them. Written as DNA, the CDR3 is TGTGCCAGCACCCTAAGGTGGGGGCCCACTGAAGCTTTCTTT. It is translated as CASTLRWGPTEAFF.

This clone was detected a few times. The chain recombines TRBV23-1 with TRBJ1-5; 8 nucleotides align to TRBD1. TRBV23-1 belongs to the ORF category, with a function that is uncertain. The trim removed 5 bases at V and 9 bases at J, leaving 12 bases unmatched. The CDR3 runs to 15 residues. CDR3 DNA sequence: TGCGCCAGCAGTTTACCGACAGGGGTATGGGGGCCCCAGCATTTT. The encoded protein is CASSLPTGVWGPQHF.

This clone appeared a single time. The CDR3 DNA follows: TGTGCCAGCTCACCAGGGACTAGGGAGCAGTTCTTC. Translation gives CASSPGTREQFF. This sequence joins TRBV18 and TRBJ2-1; 8 bases align to TRBD2. The V segment lost 2 bases and the J segment 10 bases; nucleotides outside the gene matches: 1. The CDR3 covers 12 residues. CDR1 and CDR2 (germline): KGHSH, LQKENI.

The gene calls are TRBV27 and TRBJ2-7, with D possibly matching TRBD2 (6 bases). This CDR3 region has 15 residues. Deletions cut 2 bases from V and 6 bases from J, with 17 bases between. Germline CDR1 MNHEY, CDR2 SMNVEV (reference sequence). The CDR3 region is CASSLTGTVNSEQYF. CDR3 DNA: TGTGCCAGCAGTTTAACCGGGACTGTAAATAGCGAGCAGTACTTC.

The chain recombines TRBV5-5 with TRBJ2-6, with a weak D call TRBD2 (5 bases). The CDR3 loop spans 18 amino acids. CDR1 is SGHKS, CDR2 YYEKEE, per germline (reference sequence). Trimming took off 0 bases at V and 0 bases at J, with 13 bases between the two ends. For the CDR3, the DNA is TGTGCCAGCAGCTTGGCCGTGGGGAGAAACTCTGGGGCCAACGTCCTGACTTTC. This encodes CASSLAVGRNSGANVLTF.

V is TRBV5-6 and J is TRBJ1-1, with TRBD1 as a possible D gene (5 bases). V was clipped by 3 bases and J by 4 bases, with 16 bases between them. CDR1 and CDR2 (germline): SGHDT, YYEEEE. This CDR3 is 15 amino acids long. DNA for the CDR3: TGTGCCAGCAGCTCGCCCCAGGGTCCCTTCACTGAAGCTTTCTTT. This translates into CASSSPQGPFTEAFF.

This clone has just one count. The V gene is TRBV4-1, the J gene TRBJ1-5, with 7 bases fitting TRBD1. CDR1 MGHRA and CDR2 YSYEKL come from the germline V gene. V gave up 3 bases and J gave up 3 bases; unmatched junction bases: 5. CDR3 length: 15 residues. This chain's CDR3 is CASSQGDRVNQPQHF. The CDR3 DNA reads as TGCGCCAGCAGCCAGGGCGACAGGGTCAATCAGCCCCAGCATTTT.

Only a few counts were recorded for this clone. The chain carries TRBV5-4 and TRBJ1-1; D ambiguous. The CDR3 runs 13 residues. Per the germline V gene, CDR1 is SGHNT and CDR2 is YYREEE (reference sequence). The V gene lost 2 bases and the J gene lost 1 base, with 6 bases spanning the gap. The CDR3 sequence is CASSFQWNTEAFF. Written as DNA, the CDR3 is TGTGCCAGCAGCTTTCAGTGGAACACTGAAGCTTTCTTT.

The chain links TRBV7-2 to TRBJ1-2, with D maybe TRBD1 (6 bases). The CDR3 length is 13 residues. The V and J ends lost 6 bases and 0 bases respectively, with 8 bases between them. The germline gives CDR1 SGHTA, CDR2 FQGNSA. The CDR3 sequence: CASRDSTNYGYTF. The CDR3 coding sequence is TGTGCCAGCAGGGACAGCACTAACTATGGCTACACCTTC.

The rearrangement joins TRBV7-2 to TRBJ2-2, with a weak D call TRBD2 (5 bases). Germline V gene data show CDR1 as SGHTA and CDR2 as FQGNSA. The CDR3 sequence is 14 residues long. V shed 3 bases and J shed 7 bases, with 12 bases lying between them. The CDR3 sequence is CASSFTSRGGELFF. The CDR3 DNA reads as TGTGCCAGCAGCTTTACTAGTCGGGGCGGGGAGCTGTTTTTT.